This T cell receptor (beta chain) appears in the sequencing data of a study of blood T cell repertoires in COVID-19. Study context: Sources were T cells, B-cell-depleted T cells, or PBMCs; the material itself was cDNA or gDNA.

There are 17 residues in the CDR3. The germline V gene encodes CDR1 SGHKS and CDR2 YYEKEE (reference sequence). Losses at the gene ends were 4 bases for V and 5 bases for J; bases not matched to a gene: 15. Clones were read by immunoSEQ multiplex PCR, and TCRdb kept only the in-frame ones, dropping some. The sample has roughly 120,000 clones; approximately 80% are singletons. The V and J genes are TRBV5-5 and TRBJ2-1; 7 bases agree with TRBD2. This clonotype was sampled from a woman in her forties with acute or convalescent COVID-19. The source material was peripheral blood. CDR3 in DNA: TGTGCCAGCAGCCTGGGAGGTCTGAGCGGGGAGCACAATGAGCAGTTCTTC. Encoded protein: CASSLGGLSGEHNEQFF.